This T cell receptor beta chain was captured by sequencing in a study of tissue T cells after allogeneic stem cell transplantation. Study-level findings and limits: Shared clones across patients were few; motif clustering revealed tissue-specific shared signatures.

Sequencing used immunoSEQ multiplex PCR; TCRdb keeps in-frame clones, though not all of them. The table has 6,500 to 10,000 clones, approximately 50% seen once. J was trimmed by 5 bases and V by 5 bases; bases with no gene match: 2. The V gene's germline CDR1 is SGHSA and CDR2 FRNQAP. The CDR3 loop spans 13 amino acids. A remark on this clone: Its target is unknown. The gene names given are mouse names. Coverage ceases 1 residue before the CDR3 finishes, and the germline J gene fills in the end.

The time point denotes: mouse harvest day 7 after allogeneic transplant. The graft held 10^6 splenic CD5+ T cells and 10^7 T-cell-depleted bone marrow cells. The TCR was taken from a female BALB/c mouse given C57BL/6 T cells with graft-versus-host disease after an allogeneic hematopoietic cell transplant. Input material: gut tissue. The chain employs TRBV16 and TRBJ2-5; 9 bases map to TRBD2. CDR3 bases read: TGTGCAAGCAGCCTGACTGGGGGAGACACCCAGTAC. It translates to CASSLTGGDTQY. In full, the CDR3 reads CASSLTGGDTQYF.